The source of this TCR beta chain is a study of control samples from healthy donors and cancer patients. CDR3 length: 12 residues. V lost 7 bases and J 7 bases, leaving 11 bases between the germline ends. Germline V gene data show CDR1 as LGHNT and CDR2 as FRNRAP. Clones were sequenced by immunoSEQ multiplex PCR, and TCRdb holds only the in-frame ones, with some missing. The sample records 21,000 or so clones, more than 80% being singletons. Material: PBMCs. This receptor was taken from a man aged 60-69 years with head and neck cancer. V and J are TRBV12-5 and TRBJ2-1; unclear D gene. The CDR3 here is CASDPSGNEQFF. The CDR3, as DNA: TGTGCTAGTGACCCGAGTGGTAATGAGCAGTTCTTC.